This T cell receptor beta chain was observed in a study of shared clonotypes between healthy human individuals. Background on the study: Aged 18 to 49, the donors were a couple of women and a few men.

Study findings and constraints: Naive CD4 clonotypes overlapped across a few donors at roughly 4.5%. Only blood was sampled, and tissue TCR repertoires likely differ from blood ones.

TCRdb keeps only in-frame clones here, not all; method: immunoSEQ multiplex PCR. This sample has more than 2 million clones, with approximately 96% found just once. Donors, without exception, were Caucasian adults residing in Nashville, Tennessee. Comment on this clone: The target antigen is unknown.

This CDR3 contains 14 residues. The V and J ends lost 0 bases and 1 base respectively, with 7 bases between them. Germline lookup yields CDR1 SGHAT and CDR2 FQNNGV. The chain carries TRBV11-2 and TRBJ2-7; D is possibly TRBD1 (5 bases). This receptor was obtained from a man younger than 35 in good health. The sample comprised naive CD4+ T cells sorted from blood. The subset denotes: CD45RA+ positively selected. The chain's CDR3 is CASSLDRQSYEQYF. The DNA for the CDR3 is TGTGCCAGCAGCTTAGATCGACAGTCCTACGAGCAGTACTTC.